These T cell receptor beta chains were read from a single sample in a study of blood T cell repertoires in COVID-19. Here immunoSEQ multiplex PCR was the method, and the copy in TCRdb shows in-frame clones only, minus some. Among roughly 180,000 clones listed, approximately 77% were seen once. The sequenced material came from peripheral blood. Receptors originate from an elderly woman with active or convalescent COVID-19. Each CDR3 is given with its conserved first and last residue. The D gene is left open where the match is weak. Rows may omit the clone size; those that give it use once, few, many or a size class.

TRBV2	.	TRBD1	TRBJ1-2	TGTGCCAGCAGCCGTAGGACAGGGGGCTACACCTTC	CASSRRTGGYTF
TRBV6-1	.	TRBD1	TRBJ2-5	TGTGCCAGCAGGGCTGCCAGACAGGGCCAAGAGACCCAGTACTTC	CASRAARQGQETQYF
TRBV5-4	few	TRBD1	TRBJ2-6	TGTGCCAGCAGCTCAGCCTCACAGGGGTTGAGCTCTGGGGCCAACGTCCTGACTTTC	CASSSASQGLSSGANVLTF
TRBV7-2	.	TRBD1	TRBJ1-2	TGTGCCAGCAGCTTAGCCGGGACAGGGGGTAATCACTATGGCTACACCTTC	CASSLAGTGGNHYGYTF
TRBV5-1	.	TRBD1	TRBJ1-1	TGCGCCAGCAGCTTGACCGGGACAGGGAACACTGAAGCTTTCTTT	CASSLTGTGNTEAFF
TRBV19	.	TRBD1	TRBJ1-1	TGTGCCAGTATCACGGGACAGGGGGTTTCAGCTTTCTTT	CASITGQGVSAFF
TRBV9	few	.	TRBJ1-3	TGTGCCAGCAGCGTGGACCGTTCGGGAGTCTCTGGAAACACCATATATTTT	CASSVDRSGVSGNTIYF
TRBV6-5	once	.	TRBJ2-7	TGTGCCAGCATAAACATATTCGGGGACGAGCAGTACTTC	CASINIFGDEQYF
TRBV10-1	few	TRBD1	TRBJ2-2	TGCGCCAGCAGTGACCCTAAGGACAGGCCCAACACCGGGGAGCTGTTTTTT	CASSDPKDRPNTGELFF
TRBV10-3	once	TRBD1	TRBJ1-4	TGTGCCATCAGTGAGAGCGAGGGGGCGCGGGAAAAACTGTTTTTT	CAISESEGAREKLFF
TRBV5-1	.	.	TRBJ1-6	TGCGCCAGCAGCTTGGCAAGGGAGTCACCCCTCCACTTT	CASSLARESPLHF
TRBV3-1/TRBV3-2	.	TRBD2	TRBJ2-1	TGTGCCAGCAGCCAAGTCGTCCCTAGCGGAAACAATGAGCAGTTCTTC	CASSQVVPSGNNEQFF
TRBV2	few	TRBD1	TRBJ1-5	TGTGCCAGCAGCGGGACAGGGGGCAATCAGCCCCAGCATTTT	CASSGTGGNQPQHF
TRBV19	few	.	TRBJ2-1	TGTGCCAGTAGTATGGGTCAACTCAGGCTCGGTGAGCAGTTCTTC	CASSMGQLRLGEQFF
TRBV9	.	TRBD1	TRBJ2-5	TGTGCCAGCAGCGTAGCTCCGCCGGGACAGGGAACCTTAGAGACCCAGTACTTC	CASSVAPPGQGTLETQYF
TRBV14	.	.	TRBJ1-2	TGTGCCAGCAGCCAAGGACAGTTCCCCTATGGCTACACCTTC	CASSQGQFPYGYTF
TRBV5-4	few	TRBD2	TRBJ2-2	TGTGCCAGCAGCCTAGCGGGACGGACCGGGGAGCTGTTTTTT	CASSLAGRTGELFF
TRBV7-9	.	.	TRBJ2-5	TGTGCCAGCAGCTTATATCGAGGGACCCAGTACTTC	CASSLYRGTQYF
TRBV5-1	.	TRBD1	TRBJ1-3	TGCGCCAGCAGCTTGGGGACAGGTTCAGCTGGAAACACCATATATTTT	CASSLGTGSAGNTIYF
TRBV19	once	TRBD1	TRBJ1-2	TGTGCCAGTAGGGCGGCAGGGGGTCTTCGTGGCTACACCTTC	CASRAAGGLRGYTF
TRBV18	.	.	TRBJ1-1	TGTGCCAGCTCACCCTATCAGGGGTGGTCTTTGAACACTGAAGCTTTCTTT	CASSPYQGWSLNTEAFF
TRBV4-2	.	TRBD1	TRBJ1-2	TGTGCCAGCAGCCGGGGACAGGGGACGGACTATGGCTACACCTTC	CASSRGQGTDYGYTF
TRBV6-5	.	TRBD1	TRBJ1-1	TGTGCCAGCAGTCCGACAGGGGTTACGAACACTGAAGCTTTCTTT	CASSPTGVTNTEAFF
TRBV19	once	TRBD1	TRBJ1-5	TGTGCCAGTAGTATTTTGGGACAGGGAAATCAGCCCCAGCATTTT	CASSILGQGNQPQHF
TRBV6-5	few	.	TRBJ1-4	TGTGCCAGCAGTCCACGGGGGACCGAAAAACTGTTTTTT	CASSPRGTEKLFF
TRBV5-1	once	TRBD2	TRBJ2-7	TGCGCCAGCAGCCCACCGACTAGCGGGTTCGACGAGCAGTACTTC	CASSPPTSGFDEQYF
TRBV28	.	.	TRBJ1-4	TGTGCCAGCAGTCCCGCGGGACGGTTAGAAAAACTGTTTTTT	CASSPAGRLEKLFF
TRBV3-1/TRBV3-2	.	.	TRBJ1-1	TGTGCCAGCAGCCACGGAGCGGACACTGAAGCTTTCTTT	CASSHGADTEAFF
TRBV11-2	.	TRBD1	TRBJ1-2	TGTGCCAGCAGCCAGACAGGGGGGAACGGCTACACCTTC	CASSQTGGNGYTF
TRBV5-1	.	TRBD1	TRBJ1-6	TGCGCCAGCAGCCCTCGACAGGGAGCCGCTTCACCCCTCCACTTT	CASSPRQGAASPLHF
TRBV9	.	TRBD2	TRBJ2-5	TGTGCCTACCTGGCGGGAGATAAAGAGACCCAGTACTTC	CAYLAGDKETQYF
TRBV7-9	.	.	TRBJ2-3	TGTGCCAGCAGCGGCGGGTTAACCACAGATACGCAGTATTTT	CASSGGLTTDTQYF
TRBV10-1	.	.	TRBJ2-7	TGCGCCAGCAGTGAAGGGCCAGGGCAGGAGCAGTACTTC	CASSEGPGQEQYF
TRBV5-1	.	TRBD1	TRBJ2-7	TGCGCCAGCAGCTGGGACAGGACATACGAGCAGTACTTC	CASSWDRTYEQYF
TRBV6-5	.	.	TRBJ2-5	TGTGCCAGCAGTAGGGGAGGACGTGAGACCCAGTACTTC	CASSRGGRETQYF
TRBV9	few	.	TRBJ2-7	TGTGCCAGCAGCGTATCAGCGGAGCCCTACGAGCAGTACTTC	CASSVSAEPYEQYF